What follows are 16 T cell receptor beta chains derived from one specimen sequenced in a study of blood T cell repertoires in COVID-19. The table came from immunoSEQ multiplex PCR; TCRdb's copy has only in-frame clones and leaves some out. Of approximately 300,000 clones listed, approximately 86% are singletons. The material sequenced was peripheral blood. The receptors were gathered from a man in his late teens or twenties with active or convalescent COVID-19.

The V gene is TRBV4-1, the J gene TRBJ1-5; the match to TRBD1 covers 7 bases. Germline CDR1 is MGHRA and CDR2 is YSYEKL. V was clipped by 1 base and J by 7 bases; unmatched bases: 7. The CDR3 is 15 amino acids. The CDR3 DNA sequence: TGCGCCAGCAGCCAAGGTCTAGGGGGCGTACAGCCCCAGCATTTT. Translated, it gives CASSQGLGGVQPQHF.

The chain's CDR3 is CASNRGNTGELFF. As DNA, the CDR3 is TGTGCCAGCAACAGGGGTAACACCGGGGAGCTGTTTTTT. The chain has TRBV7-9 and TRBJ2-2; 7 nucleotides agree with TRBD1. J gave up 2 bases and V 7 bases, and 1 base lay outside the gene matches. Germline-derived CDR1 and CDR2 are SEHNR and FQNEAQ (reference sequence). The CDR3 is 13 amino acids.

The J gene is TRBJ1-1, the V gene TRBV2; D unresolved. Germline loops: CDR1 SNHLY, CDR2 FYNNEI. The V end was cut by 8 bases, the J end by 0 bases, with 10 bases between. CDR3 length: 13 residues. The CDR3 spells CASLVGLNTEAFF. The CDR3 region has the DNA TGTGCCAGCCTCGTGGGCTTGAACACTGAAGCTTTCTTT.

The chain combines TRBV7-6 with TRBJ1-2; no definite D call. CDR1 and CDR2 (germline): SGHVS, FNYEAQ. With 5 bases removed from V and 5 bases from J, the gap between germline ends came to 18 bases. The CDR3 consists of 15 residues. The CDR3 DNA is TGTGCCAGCAGCCGGGGAGGAGGTATAGCATATGGCTACACCTTC. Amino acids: CASSRGGGIAYGYTF.

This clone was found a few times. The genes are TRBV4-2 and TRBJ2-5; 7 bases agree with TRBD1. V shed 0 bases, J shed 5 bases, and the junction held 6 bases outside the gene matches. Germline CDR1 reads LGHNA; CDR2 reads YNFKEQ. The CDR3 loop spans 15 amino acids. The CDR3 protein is CASSQDRTGVETQYF. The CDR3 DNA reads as TGTGCCAGCAGCCAAGATCGCACAGGGGTCGAGACCCAGTACTTC.

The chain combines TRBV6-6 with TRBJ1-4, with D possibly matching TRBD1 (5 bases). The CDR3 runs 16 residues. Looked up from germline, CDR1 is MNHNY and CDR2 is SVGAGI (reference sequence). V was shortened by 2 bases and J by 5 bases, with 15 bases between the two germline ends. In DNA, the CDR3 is TGTGCCAGCAGTTACCGACGCGGGACCTTAAATGAAAAACTGTTTTTT. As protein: CASSYRRGTLNEKLFF.

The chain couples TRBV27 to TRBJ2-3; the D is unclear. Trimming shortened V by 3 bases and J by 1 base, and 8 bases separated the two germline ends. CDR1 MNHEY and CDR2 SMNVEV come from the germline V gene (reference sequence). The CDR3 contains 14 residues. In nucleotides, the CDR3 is TGTGCCAGCAGTTTGTTGCGGCGCACAGATACGCAGTATTTT. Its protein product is CASSLLRRTDTQYF.

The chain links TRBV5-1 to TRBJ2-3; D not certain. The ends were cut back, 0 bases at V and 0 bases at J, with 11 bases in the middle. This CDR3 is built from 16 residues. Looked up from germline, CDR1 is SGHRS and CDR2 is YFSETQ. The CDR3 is CASSLEVYSSTDTQYF. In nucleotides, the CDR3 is TGCGCCAGCAGCTTGGAAGTGTACAGTAGCACAGATACGCAGTATTTT.

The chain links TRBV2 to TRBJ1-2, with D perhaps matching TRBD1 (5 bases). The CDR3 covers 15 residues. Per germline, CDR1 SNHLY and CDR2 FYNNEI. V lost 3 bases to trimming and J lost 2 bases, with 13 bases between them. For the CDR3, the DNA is TGTGCCAGCAGTGAGGGTTGGGGGGAAAACTATGGCTACACCTTC. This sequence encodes CASSEGWGENYGYTF.

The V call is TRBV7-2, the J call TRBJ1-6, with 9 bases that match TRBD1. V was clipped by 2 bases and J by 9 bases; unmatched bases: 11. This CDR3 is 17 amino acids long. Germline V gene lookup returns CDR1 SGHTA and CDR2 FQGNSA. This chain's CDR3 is CASSLLFRDRVSSPLHF. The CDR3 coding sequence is TGTGCCAGCAGCTTATTGTTTAGGGACAGGGTTAGTTCACCCCTCCACTTT.

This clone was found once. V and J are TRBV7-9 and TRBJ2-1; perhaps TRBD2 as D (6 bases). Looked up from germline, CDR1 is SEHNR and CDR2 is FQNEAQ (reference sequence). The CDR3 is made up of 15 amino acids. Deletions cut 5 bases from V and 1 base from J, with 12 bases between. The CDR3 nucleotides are TGTGCCAGCAGCCCTTCTAGCGTTTCCTACAATGAGCAGTTCTTC. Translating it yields CASSPSSVSYNEQFF.

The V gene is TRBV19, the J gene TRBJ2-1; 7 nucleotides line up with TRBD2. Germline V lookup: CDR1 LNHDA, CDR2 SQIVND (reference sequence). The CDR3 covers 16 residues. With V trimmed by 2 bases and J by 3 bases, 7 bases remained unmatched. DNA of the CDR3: TGTGCCAGTAGTATAATGCGGGAGCGAATCTACAATGAGCAGTTCTTC. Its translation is CASSIMRERIYNEQFF.

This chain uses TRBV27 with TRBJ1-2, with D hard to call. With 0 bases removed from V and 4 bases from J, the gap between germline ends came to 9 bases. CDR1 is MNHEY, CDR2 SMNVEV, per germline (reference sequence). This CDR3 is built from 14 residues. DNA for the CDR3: TGTGCCAGCAGTTTATCGGGAGGGAGCTATGGCTACACCTTC. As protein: CASSLSGGSYGYTF.

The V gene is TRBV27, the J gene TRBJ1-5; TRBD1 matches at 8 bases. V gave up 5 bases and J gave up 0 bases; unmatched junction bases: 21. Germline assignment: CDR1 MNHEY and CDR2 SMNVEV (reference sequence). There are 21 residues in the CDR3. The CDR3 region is CASSLLGPGTGQYYSNQPQHF. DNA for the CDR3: TGTGCCAGCAGTCTCCTGGGACCCGGGACAGGACAATACTATAGCAATCAGCCCCAGCATTTT.

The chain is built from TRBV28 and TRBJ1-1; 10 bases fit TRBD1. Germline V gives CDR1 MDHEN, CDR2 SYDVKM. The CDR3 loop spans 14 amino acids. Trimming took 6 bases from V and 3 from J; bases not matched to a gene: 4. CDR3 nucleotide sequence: TGTGCCAGCAGGACAGGGGGCGAGTACACTGAAGCTTTCTTT. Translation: CASRTGGEYTEAFF.

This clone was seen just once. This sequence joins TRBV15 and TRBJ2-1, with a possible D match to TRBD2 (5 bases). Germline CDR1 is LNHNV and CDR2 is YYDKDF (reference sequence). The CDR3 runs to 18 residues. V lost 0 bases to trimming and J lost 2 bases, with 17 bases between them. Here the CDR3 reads CATSRDFKRTGAYNEQFF. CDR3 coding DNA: TGTGCCACCAGCAGAGATTTCAAGCGGACCGGTGCCTACAATGAGCAGTTCTTC.